This T cell receptor (beta chain) was recorded in a study of metastatic and nonmetastatic thyroid tumors. Study-level background: Malignant thyroid and benign thyroid patients provided blood and tumor or nodule tissue whose repertoires were compared.

The table lists this clone with many counts. Its specificity is not known. From the PCR reads, TCRdb re-called clones with MiXCR. In the table there are 21,000 or so clones, 12% of which are singletons. Germline-derived CDR1 and CDR2 are SGHKS and YYEKEE (reference sequence). The V end lost 4 bases, the J end lost 0 bases, and 8 bases lay between the germline ends. The CDR3 loop spans 14 amino acids. Notes on the study in general: For both blood and tumor, malignant thyroid tumors reportedly showed significantly higher TCR beta diversity than benign nodules did.

Each patient came to thyroid surgery without any prior treatment (of any kind). Sequencing was done on a sample of blood. V gene TRBV5-5 combines with J gene TRBJ1-5; D unresolved. This TCR came from a male donor with papillary thyroid cancer or a benign thyroid nodule (not recorded which). Some clones in this sample may be carry-over from other donors' samples. The CDR3 is CASSPRISNQPQHF. CDR3 sequence (DNA): TGTGCCAGCAGCCCTCGAATTAGCAATCAGCCCCAGCATTTT.